Here is one TCR beta chain with its context. The antigen remains undetermined. The V end was cut by 5 bases, the J end by 3 bases, with 17 bases between. Germline V gene sequence: CDR1 MDHEN, CDR2 SYDVKM. The CDR3 consists of 15 residues. Assay used: immunoSEQ multiplex PCR; TCRdb lists only in-frame clones, some missing. The sample has 300,000 to 350,000 clones; about 88% are singletons. The record originates from a study of Ad26.COV2.S vaccination and SARS-CoV-2 variants. Notes on the study in general: Spike-specific TCR breadth ran higher among vaccine recipients than placebo recipients.

Described treatment: some 20 received Ad26.COV2.S at low or high dose, single or two shots; about 5 received placebo; per-sample allocation not given. Day 63 after the first injection of vaccine or placebo was the sampling time. Wuhan-strain spike was delivered by a replication-incompetent Ad26 vector. V is TRBV28 and J is TRBJ2-7; D is uncertain. The source is a person aged 18-65 years who received the Ad26.COV2.S COVID-19 vaccine or a placebo. Here the sequenced sample was peripheral blood, taken in a trial of Ad26.COV2.S vaccine versus placebo. CDR3 DNA: TGTGCCAGCAGTCTCAGCAGCACCGGCGGCTACGAGCAGTACTTC. As protein: CASSLSSTGGYEQYF.